The 11 T cell receptor beta chains listed next were all sequenced from one sample in a study of cytomegalovirus exposure and HLA in healthy donors. The PCR ran on 60 Vbeta and 13 Jbeta primers. Using immunoSEQ multiplex PCR, the repertoire was profiled, and TCRdb retains in-frame clones only, with some absent. Seen here are some 160,000 clones, over 70% observed once, and the top ten hold about 1.4%. What was sequenced was PBMCs. The receptors here all came from a woman between 18 and 29 years old in good health and CMV-seronegative.

The chain couples TRBV5-1 to TRBJ2-7; 7 bases align to TRBD2. With 2 bases clipped from V and 4 bases from J, the junction kept 9 bases outside the gene matches. CDR1 is SGHRS and CDR2 is YFSETQ in the germline V gene. The CDR3 is 15 amino acids. The CDR3 sequence is CASSFGGTVSYEQYF. CDR3 coding DNA: TGCGCCAGCAGCTTCGGGGGGACGGTGAGTTACGAGCAGTACTTC.

This clone was seen once. The chain carries TRBV27 and TRBJ1-5; D might be TRBD1 (6 bases). Per the germline V gene, CDR1 is MNHEY and CDR2 is SMNVEV (reference sequence). V was cut by 5 bases and J by 7 bases, with 12 bases left in between. CDR3 length equals 13 residues. CDR3 DNA: TGTGCCAGCAGTCTCAGCCAGGGGCAGCCCCAGCATTTT. Translated, it gives CASSLSQGQPQHF.

This clone has only one observation. The chain recombines TRBV28 with TRBJ1-1; 8 bases align to TRBD1. V shed 2 bases and J 4 bases; nucleotides not matched to a gene: 3. CDR1 MDHEN and CDR2 SYDVKM come from the germline V gene. This CDR3 has 14 residues. The CDR3 nucleotides are TGTGCCAGCAGTTTACGACAGGGGAGCACTGAAGCTTTCTTT. It is translated as CASSLRQGSTEAFF. The full variable domain, its missing parts supplied by reference TRBV28 and TRBJ1-1, is DVKVTQSSRYLVKRTGEKVFLECVQDMDHENMFWYRQDPGLGLRLIYFSYDVKMKEKGDIPEGYSVSREKKERFSLILESASTNQTSMYLCASSLRQGSTEAFFGQGTRLTVV.

The rearrangement links TRBV25-1 to TRBJ1-4, with 8 bases matching TRBD1. V lost 8 bases, J lost 6 bases, and 8 bases stayed unmatched. This CDR3 is built from 14 residues. Germline CDR1 and CDR2: MGHDK and SYGVNS. The CDR3 here is CASWMDRDDEKLFF. DNA of the CDR3: TGTGCCAGCTGGATGGACAGGGACGATGAAAAACTGTTTTTT.

This clone turned up a few times. This chain joins TRBV6-4 and TRBJ2-1, with 9 bases lining up with TRBD2. V gave up 3 bases and J gave up 5 bases; unmatched junction bases: 2. Per the germline V gene, CDR1 is MRHNA and CDR2 is SNTAGT. The length of the CDR3 is 14 residues. The CDR3 loop reads CASSDLAGNNEQFF. Here the CDR3 DNA reads TGTGCCAGCAGTGATCTAGCGGGGAACAATGAGCAGTTCTTC.

The chain combines TRBV6-1 with TRBJ1-4; 10 bases fit TRBD1. V was clipped by 3 bases and J by 7 bases; unmatched bases: 8. This CDR3 contains 16 residues. Germline V gene sequence: CDR1 MNHNS, CDR2 SASEGT. CDR3 amino acids: CASSDRTGGWGEKLFF. The DNA for the CDR3 is TGTGCCAGCAGTGATAGGACAGGGGGTTGGGGTGAAAAACTGTTTTTT.

The rearrangement links TRBV7-2 to TRBJ2-5; D unclear. V was cut by 4 bases and J by 1 base, with 16 bases left in between. This CDR3 contains 16 residues. The germline CDR1 and CDR2 sequences are SGHTA and FQGNSA. The CDR3 nucleotides read TGTGCCAGCAGCTGGCTCGGCGCGGCTATCCAAGAGACCCAGTACTTC. Amino acids: CASSWLGAAIQETQYF.

Points on this clone: Distinct nucleotide sequences in the sample also encode this CDR3. The CDR3 spells CASRDTGANTGELFF. In DNA form, the CDR3 reads TGTGCCAGCAGAGACACAGGAGCGAACACCGGGGAGCTGTTTTTT. The rearrangement joins TRBV6-6 to TRBJ2-2; D possibly corresponds to TRBD1 (5 bases). Trimming stripped 6 bases from V and 0 bases from J, with 11 bases between. Germline CDR1 reads MNHNY; CDR2 reads SVGAGI (reference sequence). The CDR3 has 15 amino acids.

This clone appeared a single time. The chain combines TRBV7-9 with TRBJ2-3; no clear D. Trimming removed 5 bases from V and 1 base from J, with 22 bases in between. CDR1 is SEHNR, CDR2 FQNEAQ, per germline (reference sequence). This CDR3 contains 18 residues. The CDR3 is CASSLGWSIGEGTDTQYF. CDR3 bases: TGTGCCAGCAGCCTAGGATGGAGCATCGGAGAAGGCACAGATACGCAGTATTTT.

V is TRBV18 and J is TRBJ2-1; TRBD2 matches 11 bases. Unmatched junction bases numbered 9, after V lost 1 base and J lost 7 bases. Germline V lookup: CDR1 KGHSH, CDR2 LQKENI. The CDR3 has 17 residues. CDR3 DNA: TGTGCCAGCTCACCACGAGTAGCGGGGGGGCCGGGTAATGAGCAGTTCTTC. The encoded protein is CASSPRVAGGPGNEQFF.

In DNA, the CDR3 is TGTGCCAGCAGTTACGCAGGGGCTCGGGGTTCACCCCTCCACTTT. Its protein is CASSYAGARGSPLHF. The chain links TRBV6-5 to TRBJ1-6, with D maybe TRBD1 (6 bases). Trimming left V 2 bases short and J 9 bases short, with 14 bases between. Germline V gives CDR1 MNHEY, CDR2 SVGAGI. CDR3 length equals 15 residues.